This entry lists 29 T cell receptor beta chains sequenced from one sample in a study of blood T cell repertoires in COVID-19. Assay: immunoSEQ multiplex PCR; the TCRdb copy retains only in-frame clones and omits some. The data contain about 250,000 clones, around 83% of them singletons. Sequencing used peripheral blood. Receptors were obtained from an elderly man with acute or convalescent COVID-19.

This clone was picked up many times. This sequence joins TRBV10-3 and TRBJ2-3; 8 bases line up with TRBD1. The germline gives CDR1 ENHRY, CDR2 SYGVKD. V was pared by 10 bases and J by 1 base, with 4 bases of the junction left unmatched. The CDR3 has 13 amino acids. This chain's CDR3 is CATEDRGTDTQYF. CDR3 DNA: TGTGCCACTGAGGACAGGGGCACAGATACGCAGTATTTT.

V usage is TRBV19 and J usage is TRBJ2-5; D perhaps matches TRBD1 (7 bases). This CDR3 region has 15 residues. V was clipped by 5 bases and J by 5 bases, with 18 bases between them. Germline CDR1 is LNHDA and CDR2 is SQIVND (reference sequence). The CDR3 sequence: CASSPSRGTYETQYF. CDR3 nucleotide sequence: TGTGCCAGTAGTCCTTCCAGGGGGACTTACGAGACCCAGTACTTC.

In DNA, the CDR3 is TGTGCCAGCAGCTTAACGCTAGCGGGATACAATGAGCAGTTCTTC. As protein: CASSLTLAGYNEQFF. This chain connects TRBV7-3 to TRBJ2-1; 9 bases align to TRBD2. The V segment lost 0 bases and the J segment 4 bases; nucleotides outside the gene matches: 1. The CDR3 is 15 residues long. In germline, CDR1 is SGHTA, CDR2 FQGTGA.

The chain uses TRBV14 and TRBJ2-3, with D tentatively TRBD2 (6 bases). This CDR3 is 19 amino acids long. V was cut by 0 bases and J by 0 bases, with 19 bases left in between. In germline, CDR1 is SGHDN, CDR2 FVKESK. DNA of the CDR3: TGTGCCAGCAGCCAAGAAAGGCTAGCGCTCGATCCTAGCACAGATACGCAGTATTTT. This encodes CASSQERLALDPSTDTQYF.

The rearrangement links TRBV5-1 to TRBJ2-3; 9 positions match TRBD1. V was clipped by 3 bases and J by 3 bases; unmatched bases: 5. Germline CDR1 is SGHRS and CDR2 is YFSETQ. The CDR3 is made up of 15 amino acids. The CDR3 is CASSWKQGATDTQYF. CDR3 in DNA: TGCGCCAGCAGCTGGAAACAGGGGGCAACAGATACGCAGTATTTT.

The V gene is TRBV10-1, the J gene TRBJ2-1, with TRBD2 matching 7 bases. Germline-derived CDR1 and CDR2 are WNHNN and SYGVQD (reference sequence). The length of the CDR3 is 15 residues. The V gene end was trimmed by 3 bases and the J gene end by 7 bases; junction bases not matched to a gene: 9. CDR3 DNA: TGCGCCAGCAGTGACGGGCGGGAGTCTGAAAATGAGCAGTTCTTC. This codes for CASSDGRESENEQFF.

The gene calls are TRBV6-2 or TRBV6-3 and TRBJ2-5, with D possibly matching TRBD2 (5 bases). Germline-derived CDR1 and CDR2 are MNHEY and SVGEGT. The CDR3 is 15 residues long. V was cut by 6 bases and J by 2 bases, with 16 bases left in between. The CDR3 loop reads CASSRLRLPQETQYF. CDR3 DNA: TGTGCCAGCAGCCGGCTACGACTACCACAAGAGACCCAGTACTTC.

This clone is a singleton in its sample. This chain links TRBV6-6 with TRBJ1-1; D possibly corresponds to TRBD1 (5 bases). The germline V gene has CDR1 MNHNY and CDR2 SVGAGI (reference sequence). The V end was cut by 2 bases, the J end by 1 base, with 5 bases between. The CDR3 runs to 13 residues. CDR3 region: CASSYQGNTEAFF. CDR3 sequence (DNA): TGTGCCAGCAGTTACCAGGGGAACACTGAAGCTTTCTTT.

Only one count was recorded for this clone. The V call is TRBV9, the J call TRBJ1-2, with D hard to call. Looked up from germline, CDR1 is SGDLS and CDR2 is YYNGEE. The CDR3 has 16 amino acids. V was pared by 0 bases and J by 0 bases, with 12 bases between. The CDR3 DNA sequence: TGTGCCAGCAGCGTAGGATCGGACGGGACTAACTATGGCTACACCTTC. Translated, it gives CASSVGSDGTNYGYTF.

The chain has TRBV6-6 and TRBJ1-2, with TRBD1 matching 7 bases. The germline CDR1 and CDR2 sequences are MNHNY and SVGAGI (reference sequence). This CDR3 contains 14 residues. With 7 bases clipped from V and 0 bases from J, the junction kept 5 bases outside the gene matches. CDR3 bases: TGTGCCAGCACAGGGACAGCCTCTAACTATGGCTACACCTTC. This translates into CASTGTASNYGYTF.

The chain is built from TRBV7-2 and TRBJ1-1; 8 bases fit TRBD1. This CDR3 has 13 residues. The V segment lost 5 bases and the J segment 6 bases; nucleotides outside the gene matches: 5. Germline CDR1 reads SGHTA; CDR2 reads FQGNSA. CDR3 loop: CASSADRVAEAFF. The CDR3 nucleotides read TGTGCCAGCAGCGCGGACAGGGTCGCTGAAGCTTTCTTT.

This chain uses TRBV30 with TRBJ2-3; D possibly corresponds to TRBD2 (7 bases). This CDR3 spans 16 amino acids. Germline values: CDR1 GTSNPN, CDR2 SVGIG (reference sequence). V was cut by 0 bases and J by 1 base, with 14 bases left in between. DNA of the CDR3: TGTGCCTGGAGTGTACTGGCGGGGGCTCGCACAGATACGCAGTATTTT. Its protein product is CAWSVLAGARTDTQYF.

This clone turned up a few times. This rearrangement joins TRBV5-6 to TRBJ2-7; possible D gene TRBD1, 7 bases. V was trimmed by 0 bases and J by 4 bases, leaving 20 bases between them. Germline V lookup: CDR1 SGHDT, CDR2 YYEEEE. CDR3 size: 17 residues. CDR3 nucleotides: TGTGCCAGCAGCTTGGAACGCAGGGGGGTGTCGGCTTACGAGCAGTACTTC. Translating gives CASSLERRGVSAYEQYF.

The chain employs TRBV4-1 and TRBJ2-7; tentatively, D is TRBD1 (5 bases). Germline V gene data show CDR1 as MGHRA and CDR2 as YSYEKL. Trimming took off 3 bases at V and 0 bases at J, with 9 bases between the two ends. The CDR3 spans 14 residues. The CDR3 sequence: CASSHSDSSYEQYF. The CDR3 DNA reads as TGCGCCAGCAGCCACTCTGACAGCTCCTACGAGCAGTACTTC.

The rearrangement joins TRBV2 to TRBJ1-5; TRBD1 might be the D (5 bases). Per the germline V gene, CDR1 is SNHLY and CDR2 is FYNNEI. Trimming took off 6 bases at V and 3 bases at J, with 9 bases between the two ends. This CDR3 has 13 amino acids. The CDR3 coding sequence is TGTGCCAGCAGAGGACAACTCAATCAGCCCCAGCATTTT. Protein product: CASRGQLNQPQHF.

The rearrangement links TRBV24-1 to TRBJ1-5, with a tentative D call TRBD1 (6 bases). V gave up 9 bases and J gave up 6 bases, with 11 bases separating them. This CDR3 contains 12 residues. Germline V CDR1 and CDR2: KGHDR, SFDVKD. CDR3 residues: CATAGVGQPQHF. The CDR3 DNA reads TGTGCCACCGCAGGGGTGGGTCAGCCCCAGCATTTT.

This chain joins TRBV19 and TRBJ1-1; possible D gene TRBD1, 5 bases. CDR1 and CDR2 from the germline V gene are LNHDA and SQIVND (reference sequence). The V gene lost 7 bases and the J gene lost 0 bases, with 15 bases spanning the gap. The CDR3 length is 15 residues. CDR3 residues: CASTTSWGLNTEAFF. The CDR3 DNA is TGTGCCAGTACCACCTCTTGGGGCTTGAACACTGAAGCTTTCTTT.

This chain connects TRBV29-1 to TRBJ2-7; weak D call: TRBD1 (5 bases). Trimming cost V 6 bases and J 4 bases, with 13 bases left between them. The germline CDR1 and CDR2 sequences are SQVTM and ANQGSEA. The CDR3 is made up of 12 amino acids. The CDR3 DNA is TGCAGCGTCCCATCCCAGGGTTACGAGCAGTACTTC. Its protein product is CSVPSQGYEQYF.

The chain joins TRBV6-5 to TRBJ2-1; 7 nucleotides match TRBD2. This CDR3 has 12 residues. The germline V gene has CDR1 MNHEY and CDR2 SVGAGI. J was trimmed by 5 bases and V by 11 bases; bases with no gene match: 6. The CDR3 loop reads CAGGTTNNEQFF. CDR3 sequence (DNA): TGTGCCGGTGGGACTACCAACAATGAGCAGTTCTTC.

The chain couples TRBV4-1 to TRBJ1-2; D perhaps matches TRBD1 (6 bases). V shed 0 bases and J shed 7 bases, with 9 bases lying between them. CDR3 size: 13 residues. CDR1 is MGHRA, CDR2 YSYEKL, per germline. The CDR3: CASSQEGGSGYTF. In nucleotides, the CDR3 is TGCGCCAGCAGCCAAGAAGGGGGAAGTGGCTACACCTTC.

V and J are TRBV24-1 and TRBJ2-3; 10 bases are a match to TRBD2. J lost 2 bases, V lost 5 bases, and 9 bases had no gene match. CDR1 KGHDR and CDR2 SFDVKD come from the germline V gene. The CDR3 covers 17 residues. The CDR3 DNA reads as TGTGCCACCAGTGCGGCTAGCGGGAGCCAATACACAGATACGCAGTATTTT. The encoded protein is CATSAASGSQYTDTQYF.

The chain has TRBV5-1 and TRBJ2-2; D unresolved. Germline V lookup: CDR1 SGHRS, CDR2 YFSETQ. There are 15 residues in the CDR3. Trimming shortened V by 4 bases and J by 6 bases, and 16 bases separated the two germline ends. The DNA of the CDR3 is TGCGCCAGCAGCCCCACCACGGGTAACGCCGGGGAGCTGTTTTTT. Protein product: CASSPTTGNAGELFF.

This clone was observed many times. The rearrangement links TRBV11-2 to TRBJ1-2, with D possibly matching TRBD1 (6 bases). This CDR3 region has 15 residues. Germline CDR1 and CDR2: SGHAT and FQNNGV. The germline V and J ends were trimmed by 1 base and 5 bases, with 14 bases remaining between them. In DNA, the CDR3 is TGTGCCAGCAGCTTAGTACAGGGTTGGGGTTATGGCTACACCTTC. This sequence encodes CASSLVQGWGYGYTF.

CDR3 residues: CASSHSGLAGAGGYNEQFF. CDR3 DNA sequence: TGCGCCAGCAGCCACTCGGGACTAGCGGGAGCTGGTGGTTACAATGAGCAGTTCTTC. The chain combines TRBV5-1 with TRBJ2-1; 14 nucleotides match TRBD2. The CDR3 runs 19 residues. CDR1 and CDR2 from the germline V gene are SGHRS and YFSETQ. The junction had 13 bases not matched to a gene; V was cut back by 4 bases and J by 4 bases. Full variable domain (rest looked up from reference TRBV5-1 and TRBJ2-1): KAGVTQTPRYLIKTRGQQVTLSCSPISGHRSVSWYQQTPGQGLQFLFEYFSETQRNKGNFPGRFSGRQFSNSRSEMNVSTLELGDSALYLCASSHSGLAGAGGYNEQFFGPGTRLTVL.

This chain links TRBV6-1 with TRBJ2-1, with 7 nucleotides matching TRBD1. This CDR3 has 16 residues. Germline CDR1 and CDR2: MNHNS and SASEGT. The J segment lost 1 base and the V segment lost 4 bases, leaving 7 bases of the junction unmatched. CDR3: CASSGAGGRSYNEQFF. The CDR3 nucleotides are TGTGCCAGCAGTGGAGCAGGGGGACGGTCCTACAATGAGCAGTTCTTC.

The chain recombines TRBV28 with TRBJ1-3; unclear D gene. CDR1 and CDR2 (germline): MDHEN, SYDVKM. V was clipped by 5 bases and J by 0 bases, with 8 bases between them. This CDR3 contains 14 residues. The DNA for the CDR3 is TGTGCCAGCAGTATTAGTGCCTCTGGAAACACCATATATTTT. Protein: CASSISASGNTIYF. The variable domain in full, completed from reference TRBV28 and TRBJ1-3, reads DVKVTQSSRYLVKRTGEKVFLECVQDMDHENMFWYRQDPGLGLRLIYFSYDVKMKEKGDIPEGYSVSREKKERFSLILESASTNQTSMYLCASSISASGNTIYFGEGSWLTVV.

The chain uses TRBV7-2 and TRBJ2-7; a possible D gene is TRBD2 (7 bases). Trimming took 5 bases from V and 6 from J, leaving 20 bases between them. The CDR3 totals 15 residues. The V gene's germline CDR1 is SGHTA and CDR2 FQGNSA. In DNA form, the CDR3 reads TGTGCCAGCAGCCCGCGGGGGCGCGGGGCTCGCGAGCAGTACTTC. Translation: CASSPRGRGAREQYF.

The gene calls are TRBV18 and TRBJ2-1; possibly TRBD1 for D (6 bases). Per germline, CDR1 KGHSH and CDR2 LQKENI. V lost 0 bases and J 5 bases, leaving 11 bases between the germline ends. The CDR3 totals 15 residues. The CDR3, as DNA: TGTGCCAGCTCACCACCGGGACATGTCGACAATGAGCAGTTCTTC. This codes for CASSPPGHVDNEQFF.

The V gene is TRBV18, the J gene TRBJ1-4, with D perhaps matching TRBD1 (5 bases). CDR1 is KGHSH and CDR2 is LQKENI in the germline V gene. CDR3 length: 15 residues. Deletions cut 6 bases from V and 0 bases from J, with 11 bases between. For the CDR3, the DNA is TGTGCCAGCTCCTTCCAGGGTGCAACTAATGAAAAACTGTTTTTT. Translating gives CASSFQGATNEKLFF.